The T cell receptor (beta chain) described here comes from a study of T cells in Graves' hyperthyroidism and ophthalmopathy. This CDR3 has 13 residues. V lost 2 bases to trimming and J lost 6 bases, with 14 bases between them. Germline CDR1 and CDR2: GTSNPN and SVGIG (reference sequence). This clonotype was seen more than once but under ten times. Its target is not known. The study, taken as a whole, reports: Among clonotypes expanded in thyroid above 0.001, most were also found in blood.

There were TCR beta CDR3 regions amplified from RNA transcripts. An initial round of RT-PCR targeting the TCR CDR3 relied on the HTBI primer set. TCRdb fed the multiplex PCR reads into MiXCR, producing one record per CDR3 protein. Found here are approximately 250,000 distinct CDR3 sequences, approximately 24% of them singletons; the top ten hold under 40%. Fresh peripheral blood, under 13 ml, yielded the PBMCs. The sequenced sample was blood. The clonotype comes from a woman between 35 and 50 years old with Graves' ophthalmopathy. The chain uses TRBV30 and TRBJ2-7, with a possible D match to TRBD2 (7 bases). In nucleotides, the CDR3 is TGTGCCTGGAGTCAGAACAGGGAGGGCGAGCAGTACTTC. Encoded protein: CAWSQNREGEQYF.